Listed below are T cell receptor beta chains from one sample, sequenced in a study of chronic HIV infection and antiretroviral therapy. MiXCR, run by TCRdb on the 5' RACE reads, gives a single entry per CDR3 protein. The sample consists of 30,000 or so distinct CDR3 sequences, roughly 8.7% of them appearing once. Sample: peripheral blood. The receptors here all came from an adult who had HIV and had not received antiretroviral therapy, or was an uninfected healthy control (not recorded which). Each CDR3 is given with its conserved first and last residue.

TRBJ1-2	TRBV7-9	CASSPGTGLVSYTF
TRBJ2-3	TRBV7-2	CASSSDTGTDTQYF
TRBJ2-1	TRBV7-9	CASSFDVGENNEQFF
TRBJ2-3	TRBV29-1	CSVGQQVTDTQYF
TRBJ2-2	TRBV29-1	CSVLREGRGANTGELFF
TRBJ2-1	TRBV3-1	CASSQRLDYNEQFF
TRBJ2-1	TRBV5-1	CASSLGSSTGSEQFF
TRBJ1-4	TRBV6-6	CASSVGTGDTEKLFF
TRBJ2-7	TRBV4-1	CASSQVGGGGTYEQYF
TRBJ2-3	TRBV6-5	CASSYELRDTQYF
TRBJ2-5	TRBV29-1	CSVATGIETQYF
TRBJ2-7	TRBV7-6	CASSLGGQGSYEQYF
TRBJ1-1	TRBV10-3	CAISGDRGGSANTEAFF
TRBJ2-7	TRBV2	CASSEITSGRNEQYF
TRBJ2-4	TRBV4-1	CASSQPGTKNIQYF
TRBJ1-2	TRBV10-1	CASSDRRSDTF
TRBJ2-3	TRBV14	CASSPGTRDVTQYF
TRBJ1-4	TRBV25-1	CASSGTGWHEKLFF
TRBJ2-7	TRBV29-1	CSVVQGAGNEQYF
TRBJ1-5	TRBV5-1	CASSPTPGFEQPQHF
TRBJ2-3	TRBV10-3	CAITGTSGGPDTQYF
TRBJ1-5	TRBV6-1	CASSEYRGPGNQPQHF
TRBJ1-1	TRBV12-3/TRBV12-4	CASSEQGPLEAFF
TRBJ2-5	TRBV12-3/TRBV12-4	CASSLKETQYF
TRBJ2-2	TRBV3-1	CASTPAGDANTGELFF
TRBJ2-1	TRBV29-1	CSVRRSSGYNEQFF
TRBJ1-6	TRBV9	CASSARGPLHF
TRBJ2-7	TRBV27	CASSPGTSGSYEQYF
TRBJ2-5	TRBV18	CASSSRETQYF
TRBJ1-1	TRBV27	CASSTGTEAFF
TRBJ2-2	TRBV4-3	CASSQSNRGTGELFF
TRBJ1-4	TRBV11-2	CASSYLVGQAEDATNEKLFF